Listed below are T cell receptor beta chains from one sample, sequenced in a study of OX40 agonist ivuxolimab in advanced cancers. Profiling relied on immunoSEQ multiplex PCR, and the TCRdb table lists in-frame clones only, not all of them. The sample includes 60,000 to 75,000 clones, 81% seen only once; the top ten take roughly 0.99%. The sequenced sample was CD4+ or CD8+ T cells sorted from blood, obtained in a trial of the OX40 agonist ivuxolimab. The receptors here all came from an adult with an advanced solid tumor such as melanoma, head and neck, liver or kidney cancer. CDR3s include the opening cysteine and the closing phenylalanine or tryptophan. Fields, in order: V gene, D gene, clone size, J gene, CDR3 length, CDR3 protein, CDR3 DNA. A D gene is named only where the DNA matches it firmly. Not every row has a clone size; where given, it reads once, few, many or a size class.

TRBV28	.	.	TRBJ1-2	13	CASSLDGIYGYTF	TGTGCCAGCAGTTTAGACGGAATCTATGGCTACACCTTC
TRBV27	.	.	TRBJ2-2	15	CASSWAGQIPGELFF	TGTGCCAGCAGTTGGGCCGGACAAATCCCCGGGGAGCTGTTTTTT
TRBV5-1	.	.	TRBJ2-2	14	CASSFNGDTGELFF	TGCGCCAGCAGCTTTAACGGGGACACCGGGGAGCTGTTTTTT
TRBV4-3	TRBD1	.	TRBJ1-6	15	CASSQGTGDASPLHF	TGCGCCAGCAGCCAGGGTACAGGGGATGCTTCACCCCTCCACTTT
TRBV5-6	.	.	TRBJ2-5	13	CASSLVSEETQYF	TGTGCCAGCAGCTTAGTCTCGGAAGAGACCCAGTACTTC
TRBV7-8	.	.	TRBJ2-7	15	CASSLALEGPYEQYF	TGTGCCAGCAGCTTAGCCCTTGAGGGGCCCTACGAGCAGTACTTC
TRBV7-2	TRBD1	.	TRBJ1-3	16	CASSRNRGDSGNTIYF	TGTGCCAGCAGCCGAAACAGGGGTGACTCTGGAAACACCATATATTTT
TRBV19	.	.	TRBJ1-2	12	CASSTTSYGYTF	TGTGCCAGTAGTACTACGAGCTATGGCTACACCTTC
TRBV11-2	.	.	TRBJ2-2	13	CASSFLGAGELFF	TGTGCCAGCAGCTTCTTGGGGGCCGGGGAGCTGTTTTTT
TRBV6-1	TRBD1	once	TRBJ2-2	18	CASSDFRTGELFRQELFF	TGTGCCAGCAGTGATTTCCGGACAGGAGAGCTTTTTCGACAGGAGCTGTTTTTT
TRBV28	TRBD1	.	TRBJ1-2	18	CASSLSVGTGALDYGYTF	TGTGCCAGCAGTTTAAGTGTTGGGACAGGGGCCCTCGACTATGGCTACACCTTC
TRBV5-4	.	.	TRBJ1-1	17	CASSLGRRGPRIPEAFF	TGTGCCAGCAGCTTAGGAAGAAGGGGTCCGAGGATCCCTGAAGCTTTCTTT
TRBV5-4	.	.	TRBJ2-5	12	CASNSQDGTQYF	TGTGCCAGCAACTCCCAGGACGGGACCCAGTACTTC
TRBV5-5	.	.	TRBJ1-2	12	CASSSGSYGYTF	TGTGCCAGCAGCTCGGGGTCCTATGGCTACACCTTC
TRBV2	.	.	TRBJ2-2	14	CASSQDQSTGELFF	TGTGCCAGCAGCCAAGATCAGAGCACCGGGGAGCTGTTTTTT
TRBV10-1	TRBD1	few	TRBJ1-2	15	CASRKRQGWFGGYTF	TGCGCCAGCAGGAAAAGACAGGGGTGGTTTGGAGGCTACACCTTC
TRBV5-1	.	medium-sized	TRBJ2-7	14	CASSTGTGRYEQYF	TGCGCCAGCAGCACCGGGACGGGACGCTACGAGCAGTACTTC
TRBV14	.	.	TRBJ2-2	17	CASSPKERYSNTGELFF	TGTGCCAGCAGCCCCAAGGAGCGCTACTCGAACACCGGGGAGCTGTTTTTT
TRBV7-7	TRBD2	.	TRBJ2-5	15	CASSLTGGYQETQYF	TGTGCCAGCAGCTTAACGGGGGGGTACCAAGAGACCCAGTACTTC
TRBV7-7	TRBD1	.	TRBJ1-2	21	CASSLEGVFLERQGRNYGYTF	TGTGCTAGCAGCTTAGAAGGAGTTTTCTTAGAGAGACAGGGTCGTAACTATGGCTACACCTTC
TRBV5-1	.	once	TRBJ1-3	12	CASRGSGNTIYF	TGCGCCAGCCGTGGTTCGGGAAACACCATATATTTT
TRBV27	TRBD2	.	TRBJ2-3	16	CASSFLPTSGRSTQYF	TGTGCTAGCAGTTTCCTTCCCACCAGCGGGAGGAGTACGCAGTATTTT
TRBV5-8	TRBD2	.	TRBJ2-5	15	CASSSPSGGIQTQYF	TGTGCCAGCAGCTCCCCTAGCGGGGGGATCCAGACCCAGTACTTC
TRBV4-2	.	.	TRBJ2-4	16	CASSQGQQLAKNIQYF	TGTGCCAGCAGCCAAGGGCAGCAGCTAGCCAAAAACATTCAGTACTTC
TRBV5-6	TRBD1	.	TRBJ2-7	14	CASSQGQGAREQYF	TGTGCCAGCAGCCAAGGACAGGGGGCGAGGGAGCAGTACTTC
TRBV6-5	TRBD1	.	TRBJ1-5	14	CASRTGDSNQPQHF	TGTGCCAGCAGGACAGGGGATAGCAATCAGCCCCAGCATTTT
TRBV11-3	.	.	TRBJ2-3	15	CASSPNWGAADTQYF	TGTGCCAGCAGCCCCAACTGGGGGGCCGCAGATACGCAGTATTTT
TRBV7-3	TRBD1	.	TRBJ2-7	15	CASSSPDRGDYEQYF	TGTGCCAGCAGCTCCCCAGACAGGGGGGACTACGAGCAGTACTTC
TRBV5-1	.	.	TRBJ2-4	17	CASSLDSGLRAKNIQYF	TGCGCCAGCAGCTTGGATTCCGGGCTTCGGGCCAAAAACATTCAGTACTTC
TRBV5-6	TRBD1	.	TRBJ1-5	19	CASSLSPRNTGVSNQPQHF	TGTGCCAGCAGCTTGTCACCTAGAAATACAGGGGTGAGCAATCAGCCCCAGCATTTT
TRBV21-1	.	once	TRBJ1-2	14	CASSSLDHWYGYTF	TGTGCCAGCAGCAGTCTAGATCATTGGTATGGCTACACCTTC
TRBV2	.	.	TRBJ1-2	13	CASKRGGSGGYTF	TGTGCCAGCAAGCGGGGAGGGAGTGGGGGCTACACCTTC
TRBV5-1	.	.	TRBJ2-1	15	CASTLRDPGYNEQFF	TGCGCCAGCACCCTCCGGGACCCGGGATACAATGAGCAGTTCTTC
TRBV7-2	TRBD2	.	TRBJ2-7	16	CASSLGLAGTTYEQYF	TGTGCCAGCAGCTTAGGGCTAGCGGGGACAACTTACGAGCAGTACTTC
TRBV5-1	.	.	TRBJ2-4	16	CASSLVADVAKNIQYF	TGCGCCAGCAGCTTGGTGGCGGACGTAGCCAAAAACATTCAGTACTTC
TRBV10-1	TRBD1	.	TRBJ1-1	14	CASSAGTVNTEAFF	TGCGCCAGCAGTGCTGGGACAGTGAACACTGAAGCTTTCTTT
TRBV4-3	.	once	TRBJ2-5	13	CASSQNGKETQYF	TGCGCCAGCAGCCAAAATGGGAAAGAGACCCAGTACTTC
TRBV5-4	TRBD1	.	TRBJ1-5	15	CASSRWGQGAPPQHF	TGTGCCAGCAGCCGCTGGGGGCAGGGGGCCCCACCCCAGCATTTT
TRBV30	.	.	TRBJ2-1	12	CAWVADYNEQFF	TGTGCCTGGGTAGCGGACTACAATGAGCAGTTCTTC
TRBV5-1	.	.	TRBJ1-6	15	CASSLEDSYNSPLHF	TGCGCCAGCAGCTTGGAGGACTCCTATAATTCACCCCTCCACTTT
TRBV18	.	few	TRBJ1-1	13	CASSFGRNTEAFF	TGTGCCAGCTCTTTTGGACGGAACACTGAAGCTTTCTTT
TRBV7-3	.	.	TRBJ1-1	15	CASSSNGQPNTEAFF	TGTGCCAGCAGCTCCAACGGACAGCCAAACACTGAAGCTTTCTTT
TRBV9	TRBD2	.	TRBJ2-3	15	CASSVDSGSTDTQYF	TGTGCCAGCAGCGTAGATAGCGGGAGCACAGATACGCAGTATTTT
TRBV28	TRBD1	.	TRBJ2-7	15	CASTVPGQGVAEQYF	TGTGCCAGCACCGTACCCGGACAGGGGGTTGCAGAGCAGTACTTC
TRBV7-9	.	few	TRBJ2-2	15	CASSDPTGSTGELFF	TGTGCCAGCAGCGACCCGACAGGATCAACCGGGGAGCTGTTTTTT
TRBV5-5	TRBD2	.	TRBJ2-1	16	CASSLGLAATYNEQFF	TGTGCCAGCAGCCTGGGACTAGCGGCGACCTACAATGAGCAGTTCTTC
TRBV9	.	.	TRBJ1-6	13	CASSVTRDSPLHF	TGTGCCAGCAGCGTGACAAGGGATTCACCCCTCCACTTT